Following are 12 T cell receptor beta chains from one sample sequenced in a study of vaccination effects on CD4 cells after COVID-19 (dated by TCRdb to the early 2020s). Which antigens these TCRs recognize remains unknown. Library preparation employed the immunoSEQ multiplex PCR assay. Drawn from immuneACCESS, this table holds only the in-frame rearrangements with V and J called that TCRdb kept. Clones are partly lost; checked studies trace under half to an unresolved V gene and leave the rest unexplained. This sample holds under 20,000 clones; about 74% were observed only once. Approximately 16% of the sample rests with the top ten. The ViraFEST assay stimulated PBMC with viral peptide pools and then used TCR sequencing to identify antigen-specific CD4+ T cell clonotypes by expansion. After less than 13 days of culture, CD4+ T cells were isolated with the EasySep CD4+ T cell isolation kit. PCR-confirmed SARS-CoV-2 infection had occurred in convalescent patients between March and December 2020, before the Alpha, Beta and Delta variants emerged in the United States.

The source material was CD4+ T cells from PBMCs cultured with SARS-CoV-2 spike peptides, sampled before COVID-19 vaccination. According to the study, the label for this sample's cell subset or site signals: SARS-CoV-2 spike overlapping peptide pool stimulation. These receptors were taken from a human donor who had a prior SARS-CoV-2 infection.

The chain recombines TRBV5-1 with TRBJ1-4; 8 bases agree with TRBD1. CDR1 and CDR2 from the germline V gene are SGHRS and YFSETQ. Trimming at V came to 4 bases and at J to 3 bases, leaving 5 bases not matched to a gene. This CDR3 is built from 15 residues. CDR3 protein: CASSGQGAANEKLFF. The DNA of the CDR3 is TGCGCCAGCAGCGGGCAGGGGGCAGCTAATGAAAAACTGTTTTTT.

The rearrangement uses TRBV27 and TRBJ2-2; D may be TRBD2 (5 bases). The CDR3 consists of 16 residues. Trimming cost V 3 bases and J 4 bases, with 15 bases left between them. Per the germline V gene, CDR1 is MNHEY and CDR2 is SMNVEV (reference sequence). CDR3 sequence reads: CASSLRDRSSTGELFF. The DNA of the CDR3 is TGTGCCAGCAGTTTGAGGGATAGGAGTAGCACCGGGGAGCTGTTTTTT.

The V and J genes are TRBV20-1 and TRBJ1-4; D not resolved. V was pared by 5 bases and J by 2 bases, with 9 bases between. The CDR3 consists of 13 residues. Germline loops: CDR1 DFQATT, CDR2 SNEGSKA (reference sequence). CDR3 DNA sequence: TGCAGTGCTCGTGGTGGGACTAATGAAAAACTGTTTTTT. It translates to CSARGGTNEKLFF.

V usage is TRBV18 and J usage is TRBJ2-7; 9 positions match TRBD1. V gave up 6 bases and J gave up 3 bases; unmatched junction bases: 12. The length of the CDR3 is 16 residues. Germline values: CDR1 KGHSH, CDR2 LQKENI. The CDR3 sequence is CASSPGTGSFDYEQYF. DNA of the CDR3: TGTGCCAGCTCCCCCGGGACAGGGAGTTTCGACTACGAGCAGTACTTC.

This clone has just one count. The chain employs TRBV5-4 and TRBJ2-3, with D uncertain. Per the germline V gene, CDR1 is SGHNT and CDR2 is YYREEE (reference sequence). This CDR3 is 13 amino acids long. V was cut by 0 bases and J by 1 base, with 3 bases left in between. DNA of the CDR3: TGTGCCAGCAGCTTGGGGGGCACAGATACGCAGTATTTT. This translates into CASSLGGTDTQYF.

This clone was picked up a small number of times. The chain uses TRBV21-1 and TRBJ2-7; TRBD1 reflects the table's D call only, with no check against the DNA. TRBV21-1 is a pseudogene. There are 17 residues in the CDR3. CDR3 in amino acids: CASSRGSPTGRSYEQYF. As DNA, the CDR3 is TGTGCCAGCAGCAGGGGCTCTCCGACAGGGCGAAGCTACGAGCAGTACTTC.

V usage is TRBV3-1 (or the pseudogene TRBV3-2) and J usage is TRBJ2-2; no definite D call. This CDR3 is 16 amino acids long. CDR1 and CDR2 (germline): LGHDT, YNNKEL (reference sequence). V gave up 0 bases and J gave up 3 bases, with 11 bases separating them. The CDR3 is CASSQDGFSDTGELFF. CDR3 coding DNA: TGTGCCAGCAGCCAAGACGGGTTTTCAGACACCGGGGAGCTGTTTTTT.

The sample holds a few counts of this clone. The rearrangement joins TRBV7-8 to TRBJ2-7, with no clear D. CDR1 and CDR2 from the germline V gene are SGHVS and FQNEAQ. The CDR3 totals 13 residues. Trimming removed 2 bases from V and 2 bases from J, with 7 bases in between. As DNA, the CDR3 is TGTGCCAGCAGCTTAAATGCCGCCTACGAGCAGTACTTC. This encodes CASSLNAAYEQYF.

The gene calls are TRBV5-5 and TRBJ2-3; the D gene is possibly TRBD2 (6 bases). The length of the CDR3 is 13 residues. Germline CDR1 reads SGHKS; CDR2 reads YYEKEE (reference sequence). V lost 4 bases to trimming and J lost 4 bases, with 10 bases between them. CDR3 amino acids: CASSTRLADTQYF. CDR3 in DNA: TGTGCCAGCAGCACAAGACTAGCAGATACGCAGTATTTT.

Relative to its sample, this clone is medium-sized. The rearrangement links TRBV5-1 to TRBJ2-1, with a possible D match to TRBD2 (6 bases). V gave up 4 bases and J gave up 0 bases, with 17 bases separating them. Germline CDR1 reads SGHRS; CDR2 reads YFSETQ. This CDR3 comprises 17 residues. The CDR3 region is CASSPRVAGSSYNEQFF. The DNA for the CDR3 is TGCGCCAGCAGCCCCAGGGTCGCGGGAAGCTCCTACAATGAGCAGTTCTTC.

The chain couples TRBV5-4 to TRBJ2-7; no firm D call. The germline V gene has CDR1 SGHNT and CDR2 YYREEE (reference sequence). This CDR3 spans 16 amino acids. Trimming pared 4 bases from V and 0 bases from J, leaving 17 bases between. CDR3 residues: CASSLSSSRSSYEQYF. CDR3 sequence (DNA): TGTGCCAGCAGCCTTTCAAGTAGCCGGAGCTCCTACGAGCAGTACTTC.

The chain joins TRBV7-3 to TRBJ2-2, with TRBD2 matching over 10 bases. Germline CDR1 SGHTA, CDR2 FQGTGA. CDR3 length: 16 amino acids. With V trimmed by 6 bases and J by 4 bases, 8 bases remained unmatched. The CDR3 DNA is TGTGCCAGCAGGTCCCTAGCGGGAGAGGTCACCGGGGAGCTGTTTTTT. Its translation: CASRSLAGEVTGELFF.